Included here is one T cell receptor beta chain sequence, with context. The source of the sample is a study of blood T cell repertoires in COVID-19. Only in-frame clones appear in the TCRdb table, and some are missing; sequencing was by immunoSEQ multiplex PCR. Seen here are approximately 180,000 clones, 60% to 80% observed once, and the top ten hold around 16%. This CDR3 has 15 residues. Germline V gene data show CDR1 as LGHDT and CDR2 as YNNKEL (reference sequence). Trimming took 1 base from V and 6 from J; bases not matched to a gene: 5. Cohorts were assigned according to the clinical history that participants reported.

This receptor was identified in a woman between 45 and 60 years old who had recovered from COVID-19. This rearrangement joins TRBV3-1 (or the pseudogene TRBV3-2) to TRBJ2-1; 8 nucleotides match TRBD2. Sequenced material: PBMCs or T cells enriched from blood (not recorded which). The CDR3 is CASSQGMTSVNEQFF. CDR3 nucleotides: TGTGCCAGCAGCCAAGGTATGACTAGCGTCAATGAGCAGTTCTTC.